In this sample, the clone carrying this TCR beta chain turned up a few times. These data are taken from a study of human T cells and chemical hapten exposure. V was cut by 4 bases and J by 3 bases, with 10 bases left in between. CDR3 size: 13 residues. Germline V CDR1 and CDR2: SGDLS, YYNGEE. The time point denotes: patch test 1, 2 weeks after DPC sensitization. Sample treatment: therapeutic diphenylcyclopropenone sensitization with weekly scalp DPC. MiXCR, applied by TCRdb to the RACE reads, yields one record per CDR3 protein. Of roughly 200,000 distinct CDR3 sequences listed, 20% to 25% are singletons.

This chain links TRBV9 with TRBJ2-5; possibly TRBD1 for D (6 bases). The starting material was whole blood, obtained in connection with sensitization to the hapten diphenylcyclopropenone (DPC). The origin of this receptor is a woman in her forties or fifties with alopecia areata. Some clones in this sample may be carry-over from other donors' samples. CDR3 bases: TGTGCCAGCAGCCACGCAGGGGAAGAGACCCAGTACTTC. This translates into CASSHAGEETQYF.